Each of the 17 T cell receptor beta chains below was sequenced from the same sample in a study of graft-versus-host responses after intestinal transplantation. Generated by immunoSEQ multiplex PCR, the TCRdb table keeps only in-frame clones and is missing some. The sample holds about 69,000 clones, about nine tenths seen once. The specimen comprised bone marrow, sampled 700 to 850 days after intestinal transplantation. These receptors all stem from a human patient who received an intestinal transplant, so some T cells may come from the graft donor.

This sequence joins TRBV5-1 and TRBJ1-2; D might be TRBD1 (5 bases). The ends were cut back, 0 bases at V and 7 bases at J, with 10 bases in the middle. The CDR3 runs to 13 residues. Germline V gene sequence: CDR1 SGHRS, CDR2 YFSETQ. The CDR3 spells CASSLADGGGYTF. In nucleotides, the CDR3 is TGCGCCAGCAGCTTGGCCGACGGGGGTGGCTACACCTTC.

The V and J genes are TRBV28 and TRBJ1-5; D is uncertain. This CDR3 contains 15 residues. The V end was cut by 2 bases, the J end by 5 bases, with 13 bases between. CDR1 and CDR2 (germline): MDHEN, SYDVKM. CDR3 DNA: TGTGCCAGCAGTTTAGGCGTCGGCCTGGATCAGCCCCAGCATTTT. Amino acids: CASSLGVGLDQPQHF.

V and J are TRBV2 and TRBJ2-2; D unclear. Deletions cut 6 bases from V and 5 bases from J, with 10 bases between. The V gene's germline CDR1 is SNHLY and CDR2 FYNNEI. The CDR3 contains 13 residues. CDR3 sequence (DNA): TGTGCCAGCAGGAGTAGGTTGACCGGGGAGCTGTTTTTT. This codes for CASRSRLTGELFF.

This chain joins TRBV28 and TRBJ2-1, with D perhaps matching TRBD2 (7 bases). Trimming stripped 7 bases from V and 7 bases from J, with 23 bases between. The CDR3 is 16 amino acids. Germline CDR1 reads MDHEN; CDR2 reads SYDVKM. The CDR3 nucleotides are TGTGCCAGCACCTCTGGTGGCGGGGGCGGTTATAATGAGCAGTTCTTC. This codes for CASTSGGGGGYNEQFF.

The chain combines TRBV4-1 with TRBJ2-5; tentatively, D is TRBD1 or TRBD2 (5 bases each). In germline, CDR1 is MGHRA, CDR2 YSYEKL. The CDR3 runs 14 residues. Trimming left V 7 bases short and J 7 bases short, with 19 bases between. The CDR3 DNA reads TGCGCCAGCACCAGGGCATTCACTAGGGGGACCCAGTACTTC. Translated, it gives CASTRAFTRGTQYF.

This chain joins TRBV11-2 and TRBJ2-2, with D possibly being TRBD2 (5 bases). In germline, CDR1 is SGHAT, CDR2 FQNNGV. V was cut by 3 bases and J by 2 bases, with 13 bases left in between. The CDR3 is 16 residues long. In DNA, the CDR3 is TGTGCCAGCAGCTTGTTTGGACGGGAAAACACCGGGGAGCTGTTTTTT. Its protein is CASSLFGRENTGELFF.

This clone was picked up one time. This rearrangement joins TRBV9 to TRBJ1-4; 7 nucleotides match TRBD1. The germline V gene encodes CDR1 SGDLS and CDR2 YYNGEE. This CDR3 is 14 amino acids long. V lost 0 bases to trimming and J lost 8 bases; unmatched junction nucleotides: 4. The CDR3 is CASSVAGGIEKLFF. The CDR3 nucleotides read TGTGCCAGCAGCGTAGCAGGGGGAATAGAAAAACTGTTTTTT.

The count of this clone is one. The V and J genes are TRBV5-1 and TRBJ1-2; 10 bases match TRBD1. Germline trimming cut 4 bases from V and 0 bases from J; bases unmatched to any gene: 3. CDR3 length: 15 residues. Germline CDR1 reads SGHRS; CDR2 reads YFSETQ. The CDR3 coding sequence is TGCGCCAGCAGCCCCGGACAGGGGGCTAACTATGGCTACACCTTC. This gives the protein CASSPGQGANYGYTF.

The chain recombines TRBV7-7 with TRBJ2-1; D call uncertain. CDR1 is SSHAT and CDR2 is FNYEAQ in the germline V gene (reference sequence). V was trimmed by 2 bases and J by 2 bases, leaving 13 bases between them. This CDR3 region has 16 residues. The CDR3 DNA is TGTGCCAGCAGCTTACGGTTTGACGGAACCTACAATGAGCAGTTCTTC. It yields the protein CASSLRFDGTYNEQFF.

V usage is TRBV5-6 and J usage is TRBJ1-6, with no clear D. Trimming pared 2 bases from V and 7 bases from J, leaving 7 bases between. CDR3 length equals 13 residues. Germline V gene lookup returns CDR1 SGHDT and CDR2 YYEEEE. The chain's CDR3 is CASSFFRNSPLHF. The CDR3 nucleotides are TGTGCCAGCAGCTTCTTCCGAAATTCACCCCTCCACTTT.

The V and J genes are TRBV4-1 and TRBJ2-3; no clear D. The CDR3 consists of 13 residues. With 3 bases removed from V and 2 bases from J, the gap between germline ends came to 6 bases. CDR1 is MGHRA and CDR2 is YSYEKL in the germline V gene. This CDR3 reads CASSHRPTDTQYF. Here the CDR3 DNA reads TGCGCCAGCAGCCATCGACCCACAGATACGCAGTATTTT.

Here the CDR3 DNA reads TGTGCCCAAGACAGGGGGCTTGCTGGGGCCAACGTCCTGACTTTC. Translating gives CAQDRGLAGANVLTF. V usage is TRBV30 and J usage is TRBJ2-6; TRBD1 aligns across 10 bases. CDR3 size: 15 residues. Looked up from germline, CDR1 is GTSNPN and CDR2 is SVGIG (reference sequence). The J segment lost 2 bases and the V segment lost 8 bases, leaving 6 bases of the junction unmatched.

This chain joins TRBV18 and TRBJ2-1; 8 bases map to TRBD2. Per the germline V gene, CDR1 is KGHSH and CDR2 is LQKENI. The CDR3 sequence is 17 residues long. The V gene end was trimmed by 6 bases and the J gene end by 5 bases; junction bases not matched to a gene: 15. The CDR3 region is CASSLLSASGLDNEQFF. CDR3 in DNA: TGTGCCAGCTCTCTGCTGTCGGCTAGCGGGCTCGACAATGAGCAGTTCTTC.

Remarks on this clone: The same CDR3 can be traced to other DNA sequences in this sample. The rearrangement joins TRBV14 to TRBJ2-7; possible D gene TRBD1, 5 bases. Per germline, CDR1 SGHDN and CDR2 FVKESK. Trimming shortened V by 1 base and J by 1 base, and 8 bases separated the two germline ends. CDR3 length: 14 amino acids. Here the CDR3 reads CASSQGQGSYEQYF. CDR3 coding DNA: TGTGCCAGCAGCCAAGGTCAGGGTTCCTACGAGCAGTACTTC.

This clone was observed a single time. The gene calls are TRBV29-1 and TRBJ2-3, with a tentative D call TRBD1 (6 bases). This CDR3 region has 13 residues. Trimming pared 7 bases from V and 5 bases from J, leaving 16 bases between. Germline V gene lookup returns CDR1 SQVTM and CDR2 ANQGSEA. The CDR3 sequence: CSAEQGWKDTQYF. Written as DNA, the CDR3 is TGCAGCGCAGAACAGGGCTGGAAAGATACGCAGTATTTT.

The chain joins TRBV2 to TRBJ1-2; tentative D call: TRBD1 (5 bases). This CDR3 spans 14 amino acids. Germline CDR1 reads SNHLY; CDR2 reads FYNNEI. The ends were cut back, 4 bases at V and 4 bases at J, with 13 bases in the middle. The CDR3 bases are TGTGCCAGCAGTGTGGGGCTCGGACCCTATGGCTACACCTTC. Translating it yields CASSVGLGPYGYTF.

CDR3 sequence: CASSTPGQGKESYEQYF. CDR3 nucleotide sequence: TGTGCCAGTAGTACCCCGGGACAGGGGAAGGAATCCTACGAGCAGTACTTC. The rearrangement joins TRBV19 to TRBJ2-5; 10 bases are shared with TRBD1. The J call may be faulty, since TRBJ2-7 better matches the DNA end. The CDR3 runs 17 residues. Germline assignment: CDR1 LNHDA and CDR2 SQIVND (reference sequence).